What follows are 8 T cell receptor beta chains derived from one specimen sequenced in a study of T cell clusters in autoimmune cytopenias. Each sample's input was around 270 ng genomic DNA, 30,000 to 45,000 genome equivalents. TRB rearrangements were amplified by touch-down multiplex PCR with mixed TRB-A/B primers. From the multiplex PCR reads, TCRdb lists one entry per CDR3 protein and no DNA. In total, the table holds over 1,500 distinct CDR3 sequences. The sequenced material came from peripheral blood. The receptors were gathered from a human donor with an autoimmune cytopenia or autoimmune hepatitis (not recorded which).

In terms of frequency, this clonotype is medium-sized (0.01 to 0.1%). The rearrangement joins TRBV11-3 to TRBJ1-3. Germline-derived CDR1 and CDR2 are SGHNT and YENEEA. The CDR3 totals 15 residues. The CDR3 loop is CASSLTSLSGNTIYF.

In terms of frequency, this clonotype is large (0.1 to 1%). The gene calls are TRBV12-3 or TRBV12-4 and TRBJ2-2. The CDR3 is 16 residues long. The CDR3 region is CASSSPMPGGHGELFF.

This clonotype is called medium-sized (0.01 to 0.1%) based on its frequency. The rearrangement uses TRBV30 and TRBJ2-2. From germline, CDR1 is GTSNPN and CDR2 SVGIG (reference sequence). The CDR3 extends over 16 amino acids. This CDR3 is CAWSVLPGGNTGELFF. Combining the CDR3 with reference TRBV30 and TRBJ2-2 gives the whole variable domain SQTIHQWPATLVQPVGSPLSLECTVEGTSNPNLYWYRQAAGRGLQLLFYSVGIGQISSEVPQNLSASRPQDRQFILSSKKLLLSDSGFYLCAWSVLPGGNTGELFFGEGSRLTVL.

By frequency, this clonotype registers medium-sized. This chain joins TRBV10-3 and TRBJ2-5; absent DNA, TCRdb's TRBD1 call cannot be checked. Germline CDR1 reads ENHRY; CDR2 reads SYGVKD. The CDR3 covers 13 residues. The CDR3 is CAIRGTVQETQYF.

Its frequency marks this clonotype as large. The rearrangement joins TRBV29-1 to TRBJ2-2. The germline CDR1 and CDR2 sequences are SQVTM and ANQGSEA. This CDR3 is 13 amino acids long. The CDR3 loop reads CSVDKGNTGELFF.

The chain carries TRBV7-9 and TRBJ1-2. The germline CDR1 and CDR2 sequences are SEHNR and FQNEAQ (reference sequence). The CDR3 length is 14 residues. The CDR3 spells CASSLKTPNYGYTF.

This clonotype is identified as large from frequency. The V call is TRBV27, the J call TRBJ2-2; no DNA is available, so the TRBD2 call from TCRdb remains unchecked. Looked up from germline, CDR1 is MNHEY and CDR2 is SMNVEV (reference sequence). The CDR3 spans 15 residues. CDR3 amino acids: CASSGLARNTGELFF.

This clonotype shows up as large by frequency. This chain connects TRBV5-6 to TRBJ2-2; TCRdb reports TRBD1, a call that lacks DNA to check it against. Per the germline V gene, CDR1 is SGHDT and CDR2 is YYEEEE. The CDR3 is 15 amino acids. The CDR3 reads CASSLLGGSSGELFF. Filled out from reference TRBV5-6 and TRBJ2-2, the complete variable domain reads DAGVTQSPTHLIKTRGQQVTLRCSPKSGHDTVSWYQQALGQGPQFIFQYYEEEERQRGNFPDRFSGHQFPNYSSELNVNALLLGDSALYLCASSLLGGSSGELFFGEGSRLTVL.